The clone carrying this TCR beta chain was seen ten or more times. Antigen: not known. This entry is derived from a study of response to subunit inactivated influenza vaccine. Study-level results: Each seasonal influenza vaccination, the authors suggested, recruits few new T cells.

The CDR3 is 13 residues long. Trimming cost V 6 bases and J 4 bases, with 12 bases left between them. TCRdb ran MiXCR on the RT-PCR reads and lists one entry per CDR3 protein. The sample records 540,000 or so distinct CDR3 sequences, roughly 13% being singletons. Here the sequenced sample was PBMCs from blood, taken 40 to 50 days after vaccination. The rearrangement joins TRBV12-3 or TRBV12-4 to TRBJ2-5, with D perhaps TRBD1 or TRBD2 (5 bases each). This receptor was taken from a man in his fifties or sixties who received an inactivated influenza vaccine. Here the CDR3 reads CASSPGPRETQYF. In DNA, the CDR3 is TGTGCCAGCAGCCCGGGACCCAGAGAGACCCAGTACTTC.